Sequencing of this TCR beta chain was carried out in a study of memory B cells and T cells in multiple sclerosis (dated by TCRdb to between 2018 and 2020). About the full investigation: TCR beta repertoires of autoproliferating peripheral T cells were compared with the TCR beta repertoires of brain lesion-infiltrating T cells in multiple sclerosis patients. Two multiple sclerosis patients, for whom either brain lesions at autopsy or brain-infiltrating cells from biopsy were available, were included in TCR sequencing.

After stimulus-free culture of CFSE-labeled PBMCs, the autoproliferating (CFSEdim) and non-proliferating (CFSEhi) T cell fractions were sequenced separately. A total of about 4.9x10^7 CFSE-labeled PBMCs were cultured for 7 days without stimulus, and replicate wells were then pooled. PBMCs were labeled with 0.45 to 0.5 uM CFSE and cultured in serum-free AIM-V medium without exogenous stimuli. Before use, PBMCs were isolated by Ficoll density gradient centrifugation and cryopreserved. Live 7-AAD-negative cells were sorted on a FACSAria III, washed with PBS, and frozen at -80 degrees C as dry pellets. Using the immunoSEQ Platform, TCRbeta CDR3 regions were amplified from extracted genomic DNA. Multiplex PCR, high-throughput sequencing and a vendor bioinformatics pipeline were brought together in the immunoSEQ assay. The authors' analysis ran thus. Non-productive sequences and CDR3s shorter than 4 amino acids were removed, and clonotype frequencies were recalculated per sample. In immunoSEQ Analyzer 2.0, shared clonotypes were identified as identical CDR3 amino acid, V gene and J gene sequences. Repertoire overlap was normalized by dividing shared clonotype counts by the product of both clone-set sizes, scaled by 1000 into arbitrary units. TCRdb provides this immuneACCESS table in a form limited to in-frame rearrangements. Some clones are lacking; in checked studies, under half of them reflect an unresolved V gene, and why the rest are absent is not known. V and J calls and clone size follow that table, whereas D and trimming were derived from the DNA. This sample gives about 42,000 clones in total; over 75% of them show up just once. The ten biggest clones cover 0.85% to 1.2% of the sample.

V sheds 2 bases and J sheds 5 bases, leaving 15 bases between their ends. The CDR3 has 15 amino acids, counting the end cysteine and phenylalanine. Only the CDR3 DNA is retained, 45 bases long and in frame from the first base. CDR1 and CDR2 were assigned from the germline V gene as SGHRS and YFSETQ. Note on this clone: Its antigen specificity is not known. The sample holds no much larger clone one base away, and base qualities are not on file.

What the study reported, not specific to this receptor: Because clone-set sizes varied across compartments, the counts of shared clonotypes were affected, making normalization necessary.

The specimen sequenced was PBMCs from blood kept in culture. The rearranged chain carries TRBV5-1 and TRBJ2-3, with a tentative D gene TRBD2 over 7 matching bases. The sequence derives from a human donor with multiple sclerosis. The sequenced DNA is TGCGCCAGCAGCTTTGAACGGGGGGCCAGAGATACGCAGTATTTT. This encodes CASSFERGARDTQYF.